A single sample gave rise to the 4 T cell receptor beta chains below, sequenced in a study of Graves' ophthalmopathy and Graves' hyperthyroidism. RNA transcripts provided the template for amplifying TCR beta CDR3 regions. Second-round multiplex PCR came after first-round RT-PCR with HTBI primers. MiXCR, run by TCRdb on the multiplex PCR reads, gives a single entry per CDR3 protein. The sample contains approximately 460,000 distinct CDR3 sequences, approximately 15% of which appear only once. Sequenced sample: blood. The receptors were sampled from a woman aged 25-40 years with Graves' ophthalmopathy.

The sample holds many counts of this clonotype. The chain joins TRBV6-1 to TRBJ2-4, with D tentatively TRBD2 (5 bases). The CDR3 contains 11 residues. The germline CDR1 and CDR2 sequences are MNHNS and SASEGT. V was clipped by 6 bases and J by 5 bases, with 5 bases between them. The CDR3 DNA sequence: TGTGCCAGCAGACTAGAAAACATTCAGTACTTC. Amino acid sequence: CASRLENIQYF.

This clonotype was picked up many times. The V and J genes are TRBV7-9 and TRBJ1-5; D ambiguous. The CDR3 runs to 13 residues. The germline V gene encodes CDR1 SEHNR and CDR2 FQNEAQ (reference sequence). V shed 1 base and J shed 7 bases, with 8 bases lying between them. The CDR3 nucleotides are TGTGCCAGCAGCTTAGAAGGGAGACAGCCCCAGCATTTT. It translates to CASSLEGRQPQHF.

This clonotype was found many times. The genes are TRBV4-2 and TRBJ2-7, with D tentatively TRBD2 (6 bases). Germline V gene data show CDR1 as LGHNA and CDR2 as YNFKEQ. The CDR3 runs to 15 residues. The germline V and J ends were trimmed by 1 base and 1 base, with 11 bases remaining between them. CDR3 residues: CASSQVLAQSYEQYF. The DNA for the CDR3 is TGTGCCAGCAGCCAAGTGCTAGCGCAATCCTACGAGCAGTACTTC.

This clonotype was detected ten times or more. The chain links TRBV28 to TRBJ1-5; perhaps TRBD1 as D (5 bases). V was clipped by 8 bases and J by 5 bases, with 22 bases between them. From germline, CDR1 is MDHEN and CDR2 SYDVKM. The CDR3 runs 16 residues. The CDR3 here is CASQGTQGMAYQPQHF. In DNA form, the CDR3 reads TGTGCCAGCCAAGGGACGCAGGGTATGGCGTATCAGCCCCAGCATTTT. The entire variable domain, with the rest obtained from reference TRBV28 and TRBJ1-5, is as follows: DVKVTQSSRYLVKRTGEKVFLECVQDMDHENMFWYRQDPGLGLRLIYFSYDVKMKEKGDIPEGYSVSREKKERFSLILESASTNQTSMYLCASQGTQGMAYQPQHFGDGTRLSIL.